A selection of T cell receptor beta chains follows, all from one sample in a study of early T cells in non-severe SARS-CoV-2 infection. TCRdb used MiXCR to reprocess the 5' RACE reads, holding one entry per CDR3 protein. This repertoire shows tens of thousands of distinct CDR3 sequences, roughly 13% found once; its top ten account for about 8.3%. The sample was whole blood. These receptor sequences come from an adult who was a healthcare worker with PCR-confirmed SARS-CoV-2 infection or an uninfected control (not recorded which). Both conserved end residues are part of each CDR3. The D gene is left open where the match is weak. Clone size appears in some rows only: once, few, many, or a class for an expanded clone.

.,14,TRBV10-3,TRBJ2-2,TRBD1,CAIEMTGSPGELFF,TGTGCCATCGAGATGACAGGGAGCCCCGGGGAGCTGTTTTTT
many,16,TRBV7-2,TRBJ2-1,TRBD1,CASSLARQGPYNEQFF,TGTGCCAGCAGCTTAGCCCGACAGGGTCCCTACAATGAGCAGTTCTTC
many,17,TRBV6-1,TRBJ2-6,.,CASRLGAGDSGANVLTF,TGTGCCAGCAGACTGGGCGCGGGCGACTCTGGGGCCAACGTCCTGACTTTC
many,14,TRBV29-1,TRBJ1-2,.,CSVESPGTYYGYTF,TGCAGCGTTGAAAGCCCAGGAACCTACTATGGCTACACCTTC
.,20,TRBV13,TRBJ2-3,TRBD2,CASSLAVRTSGRARADTQYF,TGTGCCAGCAGCTTAGCCGTGAGGACTAGCGGGAGGGCCCGGGCAGATACGCAGTATTTT
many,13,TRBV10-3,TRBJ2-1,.,CAISAEGYNEQFF,TGTGCCATCAGTGCTGAAGGATACAATGAGCAGTTCTTC
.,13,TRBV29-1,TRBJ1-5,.,CSVASGYNQPQHF,TGCAGCGTCGCATCAGGGTACAATCAGCCCCAGCATTTT
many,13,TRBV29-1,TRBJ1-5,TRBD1,CSVGTENNQPQHF,TGCAGCGTCGGGACAGAAAACAATCAGCCCCAGCATTTT
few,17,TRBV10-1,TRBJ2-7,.,CASSESSEQGSIYEQYF,TGCGCCAGCAGTGAGTCGTCAGAGCAAGGATCCATCTACGAGCAGTACTTC
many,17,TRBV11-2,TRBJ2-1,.,CASSLWPAGTSYNEQFF,TGTGCCAGCAGCTTATGGCCCGCCGGGACTTCATACAATGAGCAGTTCTTC
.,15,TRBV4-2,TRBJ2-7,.,CASSQEPTSSYEQYF,TGTGCCAGCAGCCAAGAACCGACTAGCTCCTACGAGCAGTACTTC
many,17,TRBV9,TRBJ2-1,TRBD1,CASSGAGGAGSYNEQFF,TGTGCCAGCAGCGGAGCAGGGGGCGCTGGGTCCTACAATGAGCAGTTCTTC
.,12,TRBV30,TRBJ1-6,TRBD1,CAWDRENSPLHF,TGTGCCTGGGACAGGGAAAATTCACCCCTCCACTTT
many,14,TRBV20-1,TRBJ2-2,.,CSASRATNTGELFF,TGCAGTGCTAGCCGGGCTACGAACACCGGGGAGCTGTTTTTT
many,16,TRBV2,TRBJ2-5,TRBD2,CASSPTSGREQETQYF,TGTGCCAGCAGTCCGACTAGCGGGAGGGAACAAGAGACCCAGTACTTC
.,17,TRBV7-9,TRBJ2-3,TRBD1,CASSLGSWTGTTDTQYF,TGTGCCAGCAGCTTAGGGAGCTGGACAGGAACCACAGATACGCAGTATTTT
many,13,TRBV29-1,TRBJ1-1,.,CSVETGVGAEAFF,TGCAGCGTTGAAACTGGGGTAGGGGCTGAAGCTTTCTTT